Below, 28 T cell receptor beta chains from the same sample are listed, as sequenced in a study of response to subunit inactivated influenza vaccine (dated by TCRdb to the late 2010s). Receptor amplification or capture employed RT-PCR. Sequenced using an Illumina HiSeq 2500. Using fastp at Q25 and MiXCR, TCRdb reprocessed the public reads and kept productive beta chains. Every CDR3 protein is listed once, alongside the most common genes and DNA of its rows. For this sample the table gives 630,000 or so distinct CDR3 sequences, of which 15% to 18% were detected only once. Of the sample, around 10% is held by the ten largest clones. This sample comprised PBMCs from blood, obtained less than 13 days after vaccination. The receptors shown here come from a man aged 50 or older who received an inactivated influenza vaccine. Donor details come from another sample of the same person, matched by shared clones.

Ten or more counts support this clonotype. This chain uses TRBV5-5 with TRBJ2-1, with 11 bases lining up with TRBD2. The CDR3 has 15 residues. Germline assignment: CDR1 SGHKS and CDR2 YYEKEE (reference sequence). Trimming removed 4 bases from V and 10 bases from J; junction bases left unmatched: 10. Here the CDR3 DNA reads TGTGCCAGCAGCACAACCCCGGGACTAGCGGCCGAGCAGTTCTTC. Translated: CASSTTPGLAAEQFF.

J is TRBJ2-1 and V is TRBV4-3; tentatively, D is TRBD2 (6 bases). CDR1 and CDR2 from the germline V gene are LGHNA and YSLEER. This CDR3 comprises 16 residues. V was pared by 4 bases and J by 0 bases, with 13 bases between. The CDR3 loop reads CASSRKEGSSYNEQFF. Written as DNA, the CDR3 is TGCGCCAGCAGCCGAAAGGAGGGTAGCTCCTACAATGAGCAGTTCTTC.

The gene calls are TRBV11-2 and TRBJ1-6; no reliable D call. The CDR3 has 16 amino acids. The germline V gene has CDR1 SGHAT and CDR2 FQNNGV. Trimming removed 3 bases from V and 10 bases from J, with 19 bases in between. The CDR3 spells CASSFNYKPLVSPLHF. CDR3 nucleotides: TGTGCCAGCAGCTTTAACTATAAACCACTTGTCTCACCCCTCCACTTT.

This chain joins TRBV27 and TRBJ1-6; the D gene is possibly TRBD1 (5 bases). The V end was cut by 3 bases, the J end by 8 bases, with 17 bases between. CDR1 and CDR2 (germline): MNHEY, SMNVEV (reference sequence). CDR3 length: 16 residues. Here the CDR3 DNA reads TGTGCCAGCAGTTTTGGGGGGGTCGGGGGATATTCACCCCTCCACTTT. Translating it yields CASSFGGVGGYSPLHF.

The chain combines TRBV4-2 with TRBJ1-1; D possibly corresponds to TRBD1 (5 bases). V shed 1 base and J shed 1 base, with 10 bases lying between them. The CDR3 is 15 amino acids. Germline V gene lookup returns CDR1 LGHNA and CDR2 YNFKEQ. The CDR3 coding sequence is TGTGCCAGCAGCCAAGCCAGGGCCCCGAACACTGAAGCTTTCTTT. Protein: CASSQARAPNTEAFF.

The rearrangement joins TRBV6-1 to TRBJ2-7; TRBD1 might be the D (6 bases). V was trimmed by 5 bases and J by 6 bases, leaving 20 bases between them. Germline values: CDR1 MNHNS, CDR2 SASEGT. This CDR3 is built from 15 residues. The CDR3 is CASSIMGALLSEQYF. As DNA, the CDR3 is TGTGCCAGCAGTATAATGGGGGCGCTCCTAAGCGAGCAGTACTTC.

This clonotype was observed a few times. This rearrangement joins TRBV20-1 to TRBJ1-2; 8 positions match TRBD1. CDR3 size: 15 residues. The germline CDR1 and CDR2 sequences are DFQATT and SNEGSKA (reference sequence). The CDR3 DNA sequence: TGCAGCGTCGTTTTGCAAGGACAGGGAAGTATGGGCTACACCTTC. Translated, it gives CSVVLQGQGSMGYTF.

The V call is TRBV20-1, the J call TRBJ2-5; D is unclear. Trimming took 4 bases from V and 7 from J, leaving 16 bases between them. The V gene's germline CDR1 is DFQATT and CDR2 SNEGSKA (reference sequence). The CDR3 has 13 amino acids. The CDR3 DNA is TGCAGTGCTACCGGGTTGGGTTCTAGGACCCAGTACTTC. This translates into CSATGLGSRTQYF.

This clonotype came up a few times. The rearrangement joins TRBV5-1 to TRBJ2-7, with TRBD1 matching 7 bases. This CDR3 has 14 residues. Germline lookup yields CDR1 SGHRS and CDR2 YFSETQ. Trimming removed 0 bases from V and 5 bases from J; junction bases left unmatched: 5. In nucleotides, the CDR3 is TGCGCCAGCAGCTTGGAGGGGGCCGGTGACGAGCAGTACTTC. Amino acid sequence: CASSLEGAGDEQYF.

The sample holds a few counts of this clonotype. The chain links TRBV9 to TRBJ2-1; TRBD2 might be the D (6 bases). CDR1 and CDR2 from the germline V gene are SGDLS and YYNGEE. Trimming pared 2 bases from V and 6 bases from J, leaving 18 bases between. The CDR3 has 16 residues. The CDR3 DNA reads as TGTGCCAGCAGCGTCCGTGGCGGGACGTCGCCCAATGAGCAGTTCTTC. The encoded protein is CASSVRGGTSPNEQFF.

A few counts support this clonotype. This chain joins TRBV7-2 and TRBJ2-2; a weak D match, TRBD1 (5 bases). CDR1 and CDR2 from the germline V gene are SGHTA and FQGNSA. Trimming shortened V by 8 bases and J by 0 bases, and 10 bases separated the two germline ends. The CDR3 consists of 14 residues. The CDR3 reads CASDVGANTGELFF. Here the CDR3 DNA reads TGTGCCAGCGACGTAGGGGCGAACACCGGGGAGCTGTTTTTT.

This clonotype was seen only a few times. J is TRBJ1-1 and V is TRBV20-1; 9 nucleotides line up with TRBD1. Germline V lookup: CDR1 DFQATT, CDR2 SNEGSKA (reference sequence). V shed 1 base, J shed 4 bases, and the junction held 7 bases outside the gene matches. This CDR3 has 15 residues. The CDR3 sequence: CSARAQDRGLTEAFF. The CDR3 bases are TGCAGTGCTAGAGCCCAGGACAGGGGCCTCACTGAAGCTTTCTTT.

This clonotype was seen many times. The CDR3 is CASSPTGQTQETQYF. DNA of the CDR3: TGTGCCAGCAGCCCAACGGGACAGACGCAAGAGACCCAGTACTTC. This chain connects TRBV7-9 to TRBJ2-5, with 7 bases identical to TRBD1. Germline assignment: CDR1 SEHNR and CDR2 FQNEAQ (reference sequence). The V gene end was trimmed by 5 bases and the J gene end by 2 bases; junction bases not matched to a gene: 8. CDR3 size: 15 residues.

The rearrangement links TRBV19 to TRBJ2-5, with TRBD1 as a possible D gene (6 bases). Trimming pared 6 bases from V and 4 bases from J, leaving 9 bases between. This CDR3 is built from 12 residues. CDR1 LNHDA and CDR2 SQIVND come from the germline V gene (reference sequence). CDR3 sequence reads: CASSRGPETQYF. In DNA, the CDR3 is TGTGCCAGTAGCAGGGGCCCAGAGACCCAGTACTTC. The full variable domain, rest sourced from reference TRBV19 and TRBJ2-5, is DGGITQSPKYLFRKEGQNVTLSCEQNLNHDAMYWYRQDPGQGLRLIYYSQIVNDFQKGDIAEGYSVSREKKESFPLTVTSAQKNPTAFYLCASSRGPETQYFGPGTRLLVL.

This clonotype has only a few counts. V and J are TRBV6-2 or TRBV6-3 and TRBJ1-2; D gene ambiguous. Trimming shortened V by 6 bases and J by 5 bases, and 13 bases separated the two germline ends. Germline-derived CDR1 and CDR2 are MNHEY and SVGEGT. CDR3 length: 13 residues. The CDR3 here is CASRLSVVYGYTF. CDR3 coding DNA: TGTGCCAGCAGACTCTCCGTTGTTTATGGCTACACCTTC.

This clonotype was seen only a few times. This chain connects TRBV20-1 to TRBJ1-2; 7 bases fit TRBD1. This CDR3 has 13 residues. Germline V gene sequence: CDR1 DFQATT, CDR2 SNEGSKA (reference sequence). V dropped 4 bases and J dropped 5; count of bases not matched to a gene: 7. DNA for the CDR3: TGCAGTGCTATTAGCACAGGGGATTATGGCTACACCTTC. It yields the protein CSAISTGDYGYTF.

The chain is built from TRBV6-1 and TRBJ1-3; D ambiguous. The germline CDR1 and CDR2 sequences are MNHNS and SASEGT. Trimming left V 5 bases short and J 0 bases short, with 11 bases between. The CDR3 extends over 15 amino acids. The CDR3: CASSRTLSSGNTIYF. The DNA of the CDR3 is TGTGCCAGCAGTAGGACGTTAAGCTCTGGAAACACCATATATTTT.

This clonotype was seen more than once but under ten times. The CDR3 here is CASSLGFGGEAFF. The DNA for the CDR3 is TGTGCCAGCAGCTTGGGTTTTGGGGGTGAAGCTTTCTTT. The chain links TRBV5-5 to TRBJ1-1; tentatively, D is TRBD1 (5 bases). CDR1 and CDR2 from the germline V gene are SGHKS and YYEKEE (reference sequence). The V end was cut by 0 bases, the J end by 7 bases, with 10 bases between. The CDR3 extends over 13 amino acids.

This clonotype came up many times. The V call is TRBV5-1, the J call TRBJ1-1; D is possibly TRBD1 (5 bases). Germline lookup yields CDR1 SGHRS and CDR2 YFSETQ. V lost 2 bases and J 1 base, leaving 12 bases between the germline ends. The CDR3 sequence is 15 residues long. This CDR3 is CASSLRGSGNTEAFF. The DNA of the CDR3 is TGCGCCAGCAGCTTAAGGGGATCGGGGAACACTGAAGCTTTCTTT.

The rearrangement uses TRBV11-2 and TRBJ2-1; D is unresolved. From germline, CDR1 is SGHAT and CDR2 FQNNGV. The ends were cut back, 3 bases at V and 0 bases at J, with 9 bases in the middle. This CDR3 spans 15 amino acids. For the CDR3, the DNA is TGTGCCAGCAGCTTTATGAACCTCTCCTACAATGAGCAGTTCTTC. It translates to CASSFMNLSYNEQFF.

The chain joins TRBV19 to TRBJ1-2; weak D call: TRBD1 (6 bases). This CDR3 is built from 13 residues. Germline CDR1 LNHDA, CDR2 SQIVND (reference sequence). Trimming removed 7 bases at V and 5 bases at J, with 14 bases between. For the CDR3, the DNA is TGTGCCAGTAACCCACAGGGTGGGTATGGCTACACCTTC. This gives the protein CASNPQGGYGYTF.

The gene calls are TRBV18 and TRBJ1-5; D is possibly TRBD1 (5 bases). The germline V gene has CDR1 KGHSH and CDR2 LQKENI. The V end was cut by 0 bases, the J end by 5 bases, with 11 bases between. The CDR3 runs to 15 residues. The CDR3: CASSPPGRGDQPQHF. The CDR3 DNA sequence: TGTGCCAGCTCACCACCTGGAAGGGGCGATCAGCCCCAGCATTTT.

This clonotype was counted only a few times. This chain joins TRBV7-9 and TRBJ2-7; maybe TRBD2 (5 bases). Per the germline V gene, CDR1 is SEHNR and CDR2 is FQNEAQ (reference sequence). CDR3 size: 15 residues. V was pared by 2 bases and J by 2 bases, with 13 bases between. CDR3 region: CASSLLSGSTYEQYF. The CDR3, as DNA: TGTGCCAGCAGCTTATTATCGGGGTCCACCTACGAGCAGTACTTC.

In this sample, this clonotype turned up many times. The chain carries TRBV9 and TRBJ2-1; the match to TRBD2 covers 15 bases. The CDR3 is 20 residues long. Germline V gene lookup returns CDR1 SGDLS and CDR2 YYNGEE. With V trimmed by 4 bases and J by 0 bases, 11 bases remained unmatched. CDR3 coding DNA: TGTGCCAGCAGCCCTATTGGACTAGCGGGAGGGGTGAGCTCCTACAATGAGCAGTTCTTC. Its protein is CASSPIGLAGGVSSYNEQFF.

The table lists this clonotype with a few counts. As DNA, the CDR3 is TGCGCCAGCAGCCAAGGACGGGGGGCCGGGGAGACCCAGTACTTC. Protein product: CASSQGRGAGETQYF. V usage is TRBV4-3 and J usage is TRBJ2-5, with a weak D call TRBD2 (7 bases). V was pared by 1 base and J by 5 bases, with 14 bases between. This CDR3 contains 15 residues. The germline gives CDR1 LGHNA, CDR2 YSLEER.

The J gene is TRBJ2-7, the V gene TRBV7-6; TRBD1 is a possible D gene (5 bases). In germline, CDR1 is SGHVS, CDR2 FNYEAQ. The V end lost 4 bases, the J end lost 3 bases, and 10 bases lay between the germline ends. The CDR3 runs 13 residues. Here the CDR3 reads CASSYTTDYEQYF. The CDR3 DNA sequence: TGTGCCAGCAGCTACACGACAGACTACGAGCAGTACTTC.

V is TRBV7-2 and J is TRBJ2-5, with TRBD2 as a possible D gene (5 bases). The CDR3 is 14 residues long. V shed 5 bases and J shed 4 bases, with 14 bases lying between them. Per the germline V gene, CDR1 is SGHTA and CDR2 is FQGNSA. CDR3 nucleotide sequence: TGTGCCAGCAGCCAAGGACTCCCCGGAGAGACCCAGTACTTC. Amino acids: CASSQGLPGETQYF.

The CDR3 spells CASRGSENYEQYF. The CDR3 nucleotides read TGTGCCAGCAGAGGGTCGGAAAACTACGAGCAGTACTTC. The chain couples TRBV2 to TRBJ2-7, with no clear D. Between the trimmed V and J ends, which lost 6 bases and 3 bases, there was a span of 12 bases. This CDR3 spans 13 amino acids. Germline CDR1 and CDR2: SNHLY and FYNNEI. Full variable domain (missing parts from reference TRBV2 and TRBJ2-7): EPEVTQTPSHQVTQMGQEVILRCVPISNHLYFYWYRQILGQKVEFLVSFYNNEISEKSEIFDDQFSVERPDGSNFTLKIRSTKLEDSAMYFCASRGSENYEQYFGPGTRLTVT.